This TCR beta chain was recovered during a study of beta chain features in type 1 diabetes. Regarding the study as a whole: Shorter templates may be favored by PCR, equally so in patients and controls. Possibly, sequencing cDNA over-represented cells that had high TCR expression levels.

CD4+ cells of the naive, central memory, regulatory and stem cell-like memory types were sorted via CD45RO/CCR7/CD25/CD127/CD95/CD27. This clone was detected a few times. Its antigen is unidentified. Expressed TCRB transcripts were sequenced because the isolated RNA had all been reverse transcribed beforehand. Sequenced by immunoSEQ multiplex PCR; TCRdb stores in-frame clones only, minus some. This sample has 330,000 or so clones; around a fifth occur once, and the top ten carry 0.044%. Germline assignment: CDR1 SGHAT and CDR2 FQDESV (reference sequence). The CDR3 spans 13 residues. V lost 5 bases and J lost 8; bases outside the gene matches: 8.

The chain recombines TRBV11-1 with TRBJ1-2; 7 bases align to TRBD1. Source material: naive CD4+ T cells from blood. The clonotype originates from a woman younger than 35 in good health. CDR3 bases: TGTGCCAGCAGCCAAGACAGGGTCGGCGGCTACACCTTC. This translates into CASSQDRVGGYTF.